This T cell receptor (beta chain) was recorded in a study of cytomegalovirus exposure and HLA in healthy donors. Amplification used 60 Vbeta primers and 13 Jbeta primers. Produced via immunoSEQ multiplex PCR; TCRdb's table is partial and in-frame only. The sample records approximately 210,000 clones, around 84% being singletons. Germline trimming cut 7 bases from V and 6 bases from J; bases unmatched to any gene: 10. CDR1 and CDR2 (germline): GTSNPN, SVGIG (reference sequence). The CDR3 runs to 14 residues. Sequencing was carried out using PBMCs. The chain combines TRBV30 with TRBJ2-2; 8 bases align to TRBD1. The receptor's source is a woman aged 18-35 years in good health and CMV-seronegative. The CDR3: CAFSRNRGAGELFF. The DNA of the CDR3 is TGTGCCTTTTCCCGGAACAGGGGGGCCGGGGAGCTGTTTTTT. Full variable domain (rest looked up from reference TRBV30 and TRBJ2-2): SQTIHQWPATLVQPVGSPLSLECTVEGTSNPNLYWYRQAAGRGLQLLFYSVGIGQISSEVPQNLSASRPQDRQFILSSKKLLLSDSGFYLCAFSRNRGAGELFFGEGSRLTVL.